Following are 32 T cell receptor beta chains from one sample sequenced in a study of T cell repertoires in cytomegalovirus infection. MiXCR was run by TCRdb on the reads, yielding one entry per CDR3 protein. In the table there are hundreds of thousands of distinct CDR3 sequences, roughly 46% of which are singletons. No antigen is known for these receptors. Here the sequenced sample was cultured PBMCs, taken from culture after CMV antigen stimulation. The origin of the receptors is a human donor in good health (CMV status not recorded). Some clones in this sample may be carry-over from other donors' samples.

V gene TRBV12-3 or TRBV12-4 combines with J gene TRBJ1-2; D is unclear. V lost 7 bases, J lost 1 base, and 7 bases lay in between. This CDR3 region has 12 residues. The CDR3 DNA reads as TGTGCCAGCAAAGGCCTTAACTATGGCTACACCTTC. Translated, it gives CASKGLNYGYTF.

This clonotype has more than one count but fewer than ten. The chain is built from TRBV28 and TRBJ2-7; D perhaps matches TRBD1 (6 bases). The CDR3 totals 14 residues. Germline CDR1 and CDR2: MDHEN and SYDVKM. V lost 2 bases to trimming and J lost 5 bases, with 13 bases between them. The CDR3 loop is CASSLENRVHEQYF. The CDR3 DNA follows: TGTGCCAGCAGTTTAGAAAACAGGGTCCACGAGCAGTACTTC.

This chain joins TRBV19 and TRBJ2-5; TRBD2 might be the D (7 bases). Germline V lookup: CDR1 LNHDA, CDR2 SQIVND (reference sequence). The ends were cut back, 6 bases at V and 1 base at J, with 9 bases in the middle. The length of the CDR3 is 13 residues. In DNA form, the CDR3 reads TGTGCCAGTAGACGGGGGGCCCAAGAGACCCAGTACTTC. Its translation is CASRRGAQETQYF.

This sequence joins TRBV5-4 and TRBJ2-7; 9 bases are shared with TRBD1. The CDR3 runs to 14 residues. From germline, CDR1 is SGHNT and CDR2 YYREEE (reference sequence). After removal of 3 bases from V and 4 bases from J, the junction contained 5 bases not matched to a gene. In DNA, the CDR3 is TGTGCCAGCAGCTATCGGACAGGGGCGTACGAGCAGTACTTC. It is translated as CASSYRTGAYEQYF.

This clonotype was recorded a few times. The chain couples TRBV5-4 to TRBJ2-7; perhaps D is TRBD1 or TRBD2 (5 bases each). From germline, CDR1 is SGHNT and CDR2 YYREEE (reference sequence). V shed 0 bases and J shed 4 bases, with 8 bases lying between them. The CDR3 is 13 residues long. For the CDR3, the DNA is TGTGCCAGCAGCTTGGGAGGGGTTTACGAGCAGTACTTC. Amino acid sequence: CASSLGGVYEQYF.

V and J are TRBV7-2 and TRBJ2-7; TRBD2 might be the D (7 bases). This CDR3 has 15 residues. Germline V gene sequence: CDR1 SGHTA, CDR2 FQGNSA. V lost 5 bases and J lost 6, with 20 bases in between. CDR3: CASSPIRGAEVEQYF. In nucleotides, the CDR3 is TGTGCCAGCAGCCCAATTCGGGGGGCAGAGGTCGAGCAGTACTTC.

In its sample, this clonotype was seen a few times. The chain couples TRBV20-1 to TRBJ2-2, with 8 bases matching TRBD2. CDR1 is DFQATT and CDR2 is SNEGSKA in the germline V gene (reference sequence). The CDR3 totals 17 residues. The J segment lost 0 bases and the V segment lost 2 bases, leaving 8 bases of the junction unmatched. CDR3 nucleotide sequence: TGCAGTGCTAGAACCCGGACTAGCAGCGCGAACACCGGGGAGCTGTTTTTT. Its protein is CSARTRTSSANTGELFF.

In this sample, this clonotype turned up a few times. The CDR3 sequence is CASSRPGGTYEQYF. The DNA for the CDR3 is TGTGCCAGCAGCCGCCCGGGAGGGACCTACGAGCAGTACTTC. The rearrangement joins TRBV7-2 to TRBJ2-7; 8 bases map to TRBD2. The V and J ends lost 5 bases and 2 bases, in that order; junction bases with no gene match: 5. Per the germline V gene, CDR1 is SGHTA and CDR2 is FQGNSA. The CDR3 is 14 amino acids.

The chain joins TRBV7-8 to TRBJ2-7; D might be TRBD2 (6 bases). Trimming left V 4 bases short and J 3 bases short, with 13 bases between. The CDR3 has 14 amino acids. The germline V gene has CDR1 SGHVS and CDR2 FQNEAQ. This CDR3 is CASSSWRGDYEQYF. The CDR3 nucleotides read TGTGCCAGCAGCTCCTGGCGGGGAGACTACGAGCAGTACTTC.

The sample holds a few counts of this clonotype. The rearrangement joins TRBV7-2 to TRBJ2-7; 7 nucleotides align to TRBD2. Trimming cost V 4 bases and J 7 bases; bases outside gene matches: 10. The germline gives CDR1 SGHTA, CDR2 FQGNSA. The CDR3 is 14 amino acids. The CDR3 DNA reads TGTGCCAGCAGCTCTGAAGCGGGGATGAGGGAGCAGTACTTC. It translates to CASSSEAGMREQYF.

DNA for the CDR3: TGTGCCAGCAGTCAAGACAGGGGGCGGAATGAGCAGTTCTTC. It encodes CASSQDRGRNEQFF. This chain connects TRBV6-2 or TRBV6-3 to TRBJ2-1, with TRBD1 identical over 10 bases. This CDR3 has 14 residues. V lost 5 bases and J lost 7; bases outside the gene matches: 5. Per germline, CDR1 MNHEY and CDR2 SVGEGT.

The chain combines TRBV2 with TRBJ1-5; 10 nucleotides align to TRBD1. Germline V CDR1 and CDR2: SNHLY, FYNNEI. This CDR3 has 14 amino acids. Germline trimming cut 2 bases from V and 7 bases from J; bases unmatched to any gene: 2. The CDR3 here is CASSELTGGQPQHF. In DNA, the CDR3 is TGTGCCAGCAGTGAACTGACAGGGGGCCAGCCCCAGCATTTT. Full variable domain (remainder filled in from reference TRBV2 and TRBJ1-5): EPEVTQTPSHQVTQMGQEVILRCVPISNHLYFYWYRQILGQKVEFLVSFYNNEISEKSEIFDDQFSVERPDGSNFTLKIRSTKLEDSAMYFCASSELTGGQPQHFGDGTRLSIL.

Points on this clonotype: A clone one base away is much larger, so this may be a read error. The rearrangement uses TRBV7-2 and TRBJ2-7, with D hard to call. This CDR3 has 14 amino acids. CDR1 SGHTA and CDR2 FQGNSA come from the germline V gene. The DNA for the CDR3 is TGTGCCAGCAGCTTAGACGGCGGAACCTACGACCAGTACTTC. Protein: CASSLDGGTYDQYF.

This chain connects TRBV7-2 to TRBJ2-1; no clear D. Germline V lookup: CDR1 SGHTA, CDR2 FQGNSA. Between the trimmed V and J ends, which lost 5 bases and 12 bases, there was a span of 14 bases. The CDR3 is made up of 12 amino acids. CDR3 region: CASSPPLPGQFF. CDR3 coding DNA: TGTGCCAGCAGCCCCCCTCTCCCAGGGCAGTTCTTC.

CDR3 bases: TGTGCCAGCTCTACACCAGACCGGTATGACTACAATGAGCAGTTCTTC. It yields the protein CASSTPDRYDYNEQFF. The chain joins TRBV27 to TRBJ2-1; D not certain. Germline CDR1 and CDR2: MNHEY and SMNVEV (reference sequence). Trimming removed 8 bases from V and 3 bases from J, with 20 bases in between. The CDR3 totals 16 residues.

The chain is built from TRBV19 and TRBJ2-3; TRBD1 might be the D (5 bases). Trimming shortened V by 0 bases and J by 1 base, and 11 bases separated the two germline ends. The germline V gene has CDR1 LNHDA and CDR2 SQIVND (reference sequence). CDR3 size: 16 residues. DNA for the CDR3: TGTGCCAGTAGTATAGATTTGGGGCTCGGCACAGATACGCAGTATTTT. Translated, it gives CASSIDLGLGTDTQYF.

This clonotype was seen only a few times. The chain is built from TRBV7-2 and TRBJ2-2, with D hard to call. The germline V gene encodes CDR1 SGHTA and CDR2 FQGNSA. The V and J ends lost 5 bases and 0 bases respectively, with 10 bases between them. The CDR3 sequence is 15 residues long. The CDR3 nucleotides read TGTGCCAGCAGCCCGACAAGGACGAACACCGGGGAGCTGTTTTTT. Translating gives CASSPTRTNTGELFF.

This clonotype was recorded once. The V call is TRBV12-5, the J call TRBJ1-1, with D unresolved. This CDR3 region has 15 residues. Germline V CDR1 and CDR2: LGHNT, FRNRAP. With 3 bases removed from V and 6 bases from J, the gap between germline ends came to 17 bases. The CDR3 nucleotides read TGTGCTAGTGGTTTTCAAGTAGCTACGGGTGCTGAAGCTTTCTTT. The encoded protein is CASGFQVATGAEAFF. Based on the CDR3 plus reference TRBV12-5 and TRBJ1-1, the full variable domain is DARVTQTPRHKVTEMGQEVTMRCQPILGHNTVFWYRQTMMQGLELLAYFRNRAPLDDSGMPKDRFSAEMPDATLATLKIQPSEPRDSAVYFCASGFQVATGAEAFFGQGTRLTVV.

This chain uses TRBV27 with TRBJ1-1, with a possible D match to TRBD1 (5 bases). The CDR3 is 15 residues long. Trimming took 5 bases from V and 3 from J, leaving 16 bases between them. Per germline, CDR1 MNHEY and CDR2 SMNVEV (reference sequence). CDR3 protein: CASSARVGGYTEAFF. For the CDR3, the DNA is TGTGCCAGCAGTGCGCGTGTCGGGGGGTACACTGAAGCTTTCTTT.

The CDR3 loop is CASSRSLRTIGNTIYF. The CDR3 region has the DNA TGTGCCAGCAGTCGGTCCCTGAGGACCATCGGAAACACCATATATTTT. The chain recombines TRBV6-5 with TRBJ1-3; the D is unclear. The CDR3 contains 16 residues. V lost 5 bases, J lost 4 bases, and 18 bases lay in between. Germline values: CDR1 MNHEY, CDR2 SVGAGI.

The J gene is TRBJ2-5, the V gene TRBV11-2; no definite D call. Germline lookup yields CDR1 SGHAT and CDR2 FQNNGV. The CDR3 length is 14 residues. V dropped 4 bases and J dropped 7 bases, with 16 bases sitting between them. The chain's CDR3 is CASSSLLGRGTQYF. Here the CDR3 DNA reads TGTGCCAGCAGCTCGTTGTTGGGAAGAGGGACCCAGTACTTC.

This chain connects TRBV7-6 to TRBJ2-5; TRBD2 matches at 8 bases. The J segment lost 3 bases and the V segment lost 6 bases, leaving 6 bases of the junction unmatched. From germline, CDR1 is SGHVS and CDR2 FNYEAQ. The CDR3 is 14 residues long. The CDR3 DNA reads TGTGCCAGCAGTTACACGGGAGGGGAAGAGACCCAGTACTTC. Its translation is CASSYTGGEETQYF.

This clonotype was counted a few times. The chain carries TRBV2 and TRBJ2-7; a possible D gene is TRBD1 (5 bases). V lost 6 bases and J lost 6, with 6 bases in between. CDR1 and CDR2 from the germline V gene are SNHLY and FYNNEI. This CDR3 contains 10 residues. The CDR3 coding sequence is TGTGCCAGCAGGGGGCTCGAGCAGTACTTC. It is translated as CASRGLEQYF.

The CDR3 here is CASGERGPTNEKLFF. In DNA, the CDR3 is TGTGCCAGCGGTGAGAGGGGGCCAACTAATGAAAAACTGTTTTTT. The rearrangement links TRBV28 to TRBJ1-4, with 7 bases lining up with TRBD1. CDR1 is MDHEN, CDR2 SYDVKM, per germline. The CDR3 extends over 15 amino acids. The trim removed 8 bases at V and 0 bases at J, leaving 6 bases unmatched.

This clonotype was recorded many times. The genes are TRBV7-2 and TRBJ1-2; TRBD1 is a possible D gene (6 bases). The CDR3 is 14 residues long. Between the trimmed V and J ends, which lost 5 bases and 0 bases, there was a span of 10 bases. The germline V gene has CDR1 SGHTA and CDR2 FQGNSA. In DNA form, the CDR3 reads TGTGCCAGCAGCCCACAGGGTTCTAACTATGGCTACACCTTC. Translation gives CASSPQGSNYGYTF.

This clonotype has more than one count but fewer than ten. The genes are TRBV12-3 or TRBV12-4 and TRBJ2-5; TRBD2 agrees at 7 bases. With 6 bases clipped from V and 1 base from J, the junction kept 8 bases outside the gene matches. The CDR3 is 15 residues long. This chain's CDR3 is CASSNGGGSQETQYF. CDR3 bases: TGTGCCAGCAGCAACGGCGGGGGATCCCAAGAGACCCAGTACTTC.

This clonotype was seen only a few times. The chain recombines TRBV7-9 with TRBJ2-2, with D unresolved. V was cut by 3 bases and J by 0 bases, with 5 bases left in between. The CDR3 is made up of 14 amino acids. CDR1 and CDR2 (germline): SEHNR, FQNEAQ (reference sequence). In DNA, the CDR3 is TGTGCCAGCAGCTTTCTGGCGAACACCGGGGAGCTGTTTTTT. This codes for CASSFLANTGELFF.

This clonotype was recorded a few times. The V call is TRBV6-1, the J call TRBJ2-7, with D possibly TRBD1 on 5 matching bases. V lost 6 bases and J 3 bases, leaving 6 bases between the germline ends. The germline V gene has CDR1 MNHNS and CDR2 SASEGT. This CDR3 is 11 amino acids long. CDR3 DNA sequence: TGTGCCAGCAGAACAGGCTACGAGCAGTACTTC. Translation: CASRTGYEQYF.

The rearrangement joins TRBV6-5 to TRBJ2-3, with D unclear. Germline CDR1 is MNHEY and CDR2 is SVGAGI. The CDR3 is 13 residues long. V was shortened by 0 bases and J by 6 bases, with 7 bases between the two germline ends. CDR3 nucleotides: TGTGCCAGCAGTTACTCCCTATGGGATACGCAGTATTTT. Translating gives CASSYSLWDTQYF.

The chain carries TRBV7-2 and TRBJ2-7, with a tentative D call TRBD2 (5 bases). Deletions cut 1 base from V and 3 bases from J, with 13 bases between. In germline, CDR1 is SGHTA, CDR2 FQGNSA. The CDR3 extends over 15 amino acids. The CDR3 loop reads CASSLGGSDNYEQYF. CDR3 sequence (DNA): TGTGCCAGCAGCTTAGGTGGTAGCGACAACTACGAGCAGTACTTC.

The genes are TRBV7-2 and TRBJ2-5, with D maybe TRBD2 (6 bases). CDR1 is SGHTA and CDR2 is FQGNSA in the germline V gene. V was trimmed by 1 base and J by 9 bases, leaving 12 bases between them. The CDR3 totals 13 residues. CDR3 loop: CASSLGGVVSQYF. The CDR3 DNA is TGTGCCAGCAGCTTAGGGGGGGTGGTTTCCCAGTACTTC.

Worth noting for this clonotype: Since the CDR3 does not end with the conserved phenylalanine or tryptophan, this likely comes from a read error. The chain joins TRBV7-8 to TRBJ2-7; 7 bases are a match to TRBD1. The germline CDR1 and CDR2 sequences are SGHVS and FQNEAQ. The CDR3 totals 14 residues. The V and J ends lost 2 bases and 4 bases, in that order; junction bases with no gene match: 5. This chain's CDR3 is CASSLPGQPYEQYL. In DNA form, the CDR3 reads TGTGCCAGCAGCTTACCGGGACAGCCATACGAGCAGTACCTC.